Presented here are 31 T cell receptor beta chains from one specimen sequenced in a study of T cell changes during pregnancy in multiple sclerosis (dated by TCRdb to between 2017 and 2020). The library relied on the immunoSEQ multiplex PCR assay. The source is immuneACCESS, and TCRdb retained only in-frame sequences with V and J called. Part of the clones is not carried over; for the studies checked, unresolved V genes explain less than half of this, and the remainder is unexplained. Recorded for this sample are over 50,000 clones; 90% of them occurred a single time. The ten largest clones represent roughly 0.82% of the sample. The starting material was peripheral blood, obtained in the first trimester of pregnancy. The origin of the receptors is a female donor in good health, enrolled as a control in a pregnancy study.

This sequence joins TRBV7-8 and TRBJ2-1; D is perhaps TRBD1 (6 bases). V was shortened by 5 bases and J by 6 bases, with 11 bases between the two germline ends. This CDR3 contains 13 residues. Germline V gives CDR1 SGHVS, CDR2 FQNEAQ. DNA of the CDR3: TGTGCCAGCAGCCGAGACAGGCTCAATGAGCAGTTCTTC. Translation: CASSRDRLNEQFF. Using reference TRBV7-8 and TRBJ2-1 for the parts outside the CDR3, the full variable domain is GAGVSQSPRYKVAKRGQDVALRCDPISGHVSLFWYQQALGQGPEFLTYFQNEAQLDKSGLPSDRFFAERPEGSVSTLKIQRTQQEDSAVYLCASSRDRLNEQFFGPGTRLTVL.

This chain uses TRBV4-1 with TRBJ1-3, with D uncertain. The V and J ends lost 4 bases and 3 bases respectively, with 7 bases between them. The CDR3 covers 13 residues. Germline loops: CDR1 MGHRA, CDR2 YSYEKL. The CDR3 loop is CASSPGHGNTIYF. DNA of the CDR3: TGCGCCAGCAGCCCGGGTCATGGAAACACCATATATTTT.

The chain is built from TRBV5-4 and TRBJ2-7, with TRBD1 matching over 7 bases. J gave up 5 bases and V 0 bases, and 5 bases lay outside the gene matches. CDR3 size: 14 residues. Germline V gene lookup returns CDR1 SGHNT and CDR2 YYREEE (reference sequence). The CDR3 reads CASSLDRGVHEQYF. In DNA form, the CDR3 reads TGTGCCAGCAGCTTGGACAGGGGCGTCCACGAGCAGTACTTC. The variable domain in full, with the rest retrieved from reference TRBV5-4 and TRBJ2-7, is ETGVTQSPTHLIKTRGQQVTLRCSSQSGHNTVSWYQQALGQGPQFIFQYYREEENGRGNFPPRFSGLQFPNYSSELNVNALELDDSALYLCASSLDRGVHEQYFGPGTRLTVT.

The J gene is TRBJ1-2, the V gene TRBV2; TRBD1 agrees at 8 bases. The length of the CDR3 is 15 residues. CDR1 is SNHLY and CDR2 is FYNNEI in the germline V gene. Losses at the gene ends were 2 bases for V and 6 bases for J; bases not matched to a gene: 8. The DNA of the CDR3 is TGTGCCAGCAGTGAACTGGCAGGGGGCGTCGATGGCTACACCTTC. Its translation: CASSELAGGVDGYTF.

The rearrangement links TRBV7-9 to TRBJ1-2; 9 bases match TRBD1. With 1 base clipped from V and 5 bases from J, the junction kept 8 bases outside the gene matches. In germline, CDR1 is SEHNR, CDR2 FQNEAQ (reference sequence). The CDR3 spans 16 residues. The CDR3 DNA reads as TGTGCCAGCAGCTTAGGGGAGGGACAGGGACAGTATGGCTACACCTTC. Translating it yields CASSLGEGQGQYGYTF.

The V gene is TRBV19, the J gene TRBJ1-2; D might be TRBD1 (6 bases). With 3 bases removed from V and 3 bases from J, the gap between germline ends came to 11 bases. Germline V gene data show CDR1 as LNHDA and CDR2 as SQIVND (reference sequence). The length of the CDR3 is 14 residues. The chain's CDR3 is CASSIYRVHYGYTF. CDR3 DNA sequence: TGTGCCAGTAGTATCTACAGGGTGCACTATGGCTACACCTTC.

The CDR3 protein is CASSYGGGHTIYF. DNA of the CDR3: TGTGCCAGCAGTTACGGGGGGGGTCACACCATATATTTT. The chain recombines TRBV6-5 with TRBJ1-3, with TRBD1 as a possible D gene (5 bases). CDR1 and CDR2 from the germline V gene are MNHEY and SVGAGI. This CDR3 region has 13 residues. V shed 2 bases and J shed 8 bases, with 10 bases lying between them.

V gene TRBV13 combines with J gene TRBJ2-3, with D perhaps TRBD2 (5 bases). V lost 5 bases, J lost 0 bases, and 12 bases lay in between. Germline CDR1 and CDR2: PRHDT and FYEKMQ (reference sequence). This CDR3 is built from 15 residues. The CDR3 nucleotides read TGTGCCAGCAGCCCAGGAGTAGCGAGCACAGATACGCAGTATTTT. This gives the protein CASSPGVASTDTQYF.

The V and J genes are TRBV2 and TRBJ1-2; tentatively, D is TRBD1 (5 bases). CDR1 is SNHLY and CDR2 is FYNNEI in the germline V gene. The ends were cut back, 6 bases at V and 7 bases at J, with 15 bases in the middle. The CDR3 contains 13 residues. The CDR3 sequence is CASSRQLGGGYTF. CDR3 DNA sequence: TGTGCCAGCAGCCGGCAGTTGGGGGGTGGCTACACCTTC.

The gene calls are TRBV11-1 and TRBJ2-3; D may be TRBD1 (6 bases). The CDR3 extends over 12 amino acids. Trimming removed 4 bases at V and 6 bases at J, with 8 bases between. Looked up from germline, CDR1 is SGHAT and CDR2 is FQDESV (reference sequence). The CDR3 protein is CASSWTEDTQYF. CDR3 coding DNA: TGTGCCAGCAGCTGGACAGAGGATACGCAGTATTTT.

As for this clone: The same CDR3 arises from other DNA sequences in this sample as well. The V and J genes are TRBV7-9 and TRBJ1-2; TRBD1 might be the D (6 bases). V lost 0 bases to trimming and J lost 4 bases, with 12 bases between them. The CDR3 consists of 15 residues. The germline gives CDR1 SEHNR, CDR2 FQNEAQ (reference sequence). In DNA form, the CDR3 reads TGTGCCAGCAGCTTAGCGCTTGGGGGCGGCTATGGCTACACCTTC. Its protein is CASSLALGGGYGYTF. The variable domain in full, completed from reference TRBV7-9 and TRBJ1-2, reads DTGVSQNPRHKITKRGQNVTFRCDPISEHNRLYWYRQTLGQGPEFLTYFQNEAQLEKSRLLSDRFSAERPKGSFSTLEIQRTEQGDSAMYLCASSLALGGGYGYTFGSGTRLTVV.

The CDR3 spells CASSSLDRDLYYGYTF. DNA of the CDR3: TGTGCCAGCAGCTCTCTGGACAGGGATTTGTACTATGGCTACACCTTC. This sequence joins TRBV7-8 and TRBJ1-2; 8 nucleotides match TRBD1. This CDR3 region has 16 residues. V dropped 4 bases and J dropped 3; count of bases not matched to a gene: 10. Looked up from germline, CDR1 is SGHVS and CDR2 is FQNEAQ. The full variable domain, rest sourced from reference TRBV7-8 and TRBJ1-2, is GAGVSQSPRYKVAKRGQDVALRCDPISGHVSLFWYQQALGQGPEFLTYFQNEAQLDKSGLPSDRFFAERPEGSVSTLKIQRTQQEDSAVYLCASSSLDRDLYYGYTFGSGTRLTVV.

The genes are TRBV6-1 and TRBJ2-7; 7 bases are a match to TRBD2. CDR1 and CDR2 from the germline V gene are MNHNS and SASEGT. Unmatched junction bases numbered 5, after V lost 5 bases and J lost 4 bases. This CDR3 contains 13 residues. The CDR3 reads CASSPKRGYEQYF. CDR3 nucleotide sequence: TGTGCCAGCAGTCCCAAGCGGGGATACGAGCAGTACTTC.

The V and J genes are TRBV2 and TRBJ2-4, with 7 bases identical to TRBD2. The V segment lost 1 base and the J segment 2 bases; nucleotides outside the gene matches: 5. The germline V gene has CDR1 SNHLY and CDR2 FYNNEI. The CDR3 sequence is 16 residues long. The CDR3 DNA is TGTGCCAGCAGTGAAGGGGAGGGGACGACCAAAAACATTCAGTACTTC. Translated: CASSEGEGTTKNIQYF.

Here the CDR3 reads CASSFSGAYEQYF. The CDR3 DNA sequence: TGTGCCAGCAGCTTTTCCGGGGCCTACGAGCAGTACTTC. The J gene is TRBJ2-7, the V gene TRBV5-4; maybe TRBD2 (5 bases). Trimming took off 2 bases at V and 2 bases at J, with 8 bases between the two ends. The germline CDR1 and CDR2 sequences are SGHNT and YYREEE (reference sequence). The CDR3 is 13 amino acids. The variable domain in full, with the rest retrieved from reference TRBV5-4 and TRBJ2-7, is ETGVTQSPTHLIKTRGQQVTLRCSSQSGHNTVSWYQQALGQGPQFIFQYYREEENGRGNFPPRFSGLQFPNYSSELNVNALELDDSALYLCASSFSGAYEQYFGPGTRLTVT.

This chain uses TRBV27 with TRBJ1-1; D is unclear. The CDR3 consists of 16 residues. Trimming removed 6 bases at V and 6 bases at J, with 23 bases between. The germline gives CDR1 MNHEY, CDR2 SMNVEV (reference sequence). CDR3 loop: CASSLMPGITIAEAFF. The CDR3 DNA follows: TGTGCCAGCAGCCTAATGCCCGGGATCACGATCGCTGAAGCTTTCTTT.

The chain has TRBV7-9 and TRBJ2-2; 7 nucleotides align to TRBD1. CDR1 and CDR2 (germline): SEHNR, FQNEAQ (reference sequence). The length of the CDR3 is 13 residues. Trimming removed 9 bases from V and 7 bases from J; junction bases left unmatched: 8. The CDR3 DNA reads TGTGCCAGTCGACAGGGATACGGCGGGGAGCTGTTTTTT. Translation: CASRQGYGGELFF.

As concerns this clone: The conserved closing phenylalanine or tryptophan is absent in this CDR3, likely reflecting a read error. The DNA is left out, because the CDR3 cannot be placed on it with certainty; the CDR3 is given as TCRdb lists it. This chain uses TRBV20-1 with TRBJ1-2; the DNA was not used to check the table's D call, TRBD1. Germline CDR1 is DFQATT and CDR2 is SNEGSKA (reference sequence). The CDR3 extends over 9 residues, inclusive of both ends. The CDR3 protein is CTLAGGTAS.

The V call is TRBV19, the J call TRBJ1-2; TRBD1 agrees at 7 bases. Germline CDR1 and CDR2: LNHDA and SQIVND (reference sequence). Unmatched junction bases numbered 7, after V lost 5 bases and J lost 1 base. The length of the CDR3 is 15 residues. The CDR3: CASSGDREVNYGYTF. In DNA form, the CDR3 reads TGTGCCAGTAGTGGAGACAGGGAAGTTAACTATGGCTACACCTTC. Using reference TRBV19 and TRBJ1-2 for the parts outside the CDR3, the full variable domain is DGGITQSPKYLFRKEGQNVTLSCEQNLNHDAMYWYRQDPGQGLRLIYYSQIVNDFQKGDIAEGYSVSREKKESFPLTVTSAQKNPTAFYLCASSGDREVNYGYTFGSGTRLTVV.

The chain employs TRBV19 and TRBJ2-4, with TRBD2 matching over 14 bases. V shed 3 bases and J 5 bases; nucleotides not matched to a gene: 9. The CDR3 covers 18 residues. Germline V gene data show CDR1 as LNHDA and CDR2 as SQIVND (reference sequence). The chain's CDR3 is CASSISLTGLAGENIQYF. In DNA form, the CDR3 reads TGTGCCAGTAGTATTTCATTGACGGGACTAGCGGGGGAAAACATTCAGTACTTC.

The V call is TRBV29-1, the J call TRBJ1-2; D gene uncertain. This CDR3 is built from 10 residues. CDR1 and CDR2 (germline): SQVTM, ANQGSEA. V lost 5 bases and J lost 7, with 8 bases in between. This CDR3 reads CSVRLVGYTF. In DNA form, the CDR3 reads TGCAGCGTTCGACTGGTTGGCTACACCTTC.

This rearrangement joins TRBV19 to TRBJ1-4; D unclear. Germline V gives CDR1 LNHDA, CDR2 SQIVND (reference sequence). Trimming removed 1 base from V and 0 bases from J, with 9 bases in between. The CDR3 is 16 amino acids. CDR3 in amino acids: CASSIGSSPTNEKLFF. CDR3 DNA sequence: TGTGCCAGTAGTATAGGGTCTAGTCCAACTAATGAAAAACTGTTTTTT.

The chain uses TRBV7-8 and TRBJ1-2; 7 bases align to TRBD1. CDR3 length: 15 amino acids. The V gene end was trimmed by 5 bases and the J gene end by 3 bases; junction bases not matched to a gene: 9. Germline CDR1 reads SGHVS; CDR2 reads FQNEAQ. CDR3 nucleotides: TGTGCCAGCAGCCGGTCTACCGGGACAGACTATGGCTACACCTTC. Translating gives CASSRSTGTDYGYTF.

The J gene is TRBJ2-5, the V gene TRBV5-6; 9 bases are a match to TRBD1. This CDR3 is 15 amino acids long. V lost 4 bases to trimming and J lost 5 bases; unmatched junction nucleotides: 9. Germline assignment: CDR1 SGHDT and CDR2 YYEEEE. The CDR3 is CASSPGTGGYETQYF. The CDR3 coding sequence is TGTGCCAGCAGCCCAGGCACAGGGGGCTATGAGACCCAGTACTTC. The full variable domain, its missing parts supplied by reference TRBV5-6 and TRBJ2-5, is DAGVTQSPTHLIKTRGQQVTLRCSPKSGHDTVSWYQQALGQGPQFIFQYYEEEERQRGNFPDRFSGHQFPNYSSELNVNALLLGDSALYLCASSPGTGGYETQYFGPGTRLLVL.

The J gene is TRBJ1-1, the V gene TRBV9; 8 positions match TRBD1. This CDR3 has 15 amino acids. CDR1 SGDLS and CDR2 YYNGEE come from the germline V gene. The V and J ends lost 1 base and 1 base, in that order; junction bases with no gene match: 3. The CDR3 reads CASSVLGQGNTEAFF. The CDR3, as DNA: TGTGCCAGCAGCGTATTAGGACAGGGGAACACTGAAGCTTTCTTT.

The rearrangement links TRBV18 to TRBJ1-1; no definite D call. The CDR3 has 13 residues. Germline V gives CDR1 KGHSH, CDR2 LQKENI. Between the trimmed V and J ends, which lost 2 bases and 5 bases, there was a span of 9 bases. CDR3 in DNA: TGTGCCAGCTCACCATCAGGAAGGACTGAAGCTTTCTTT. Encoded protein: CASSPSGRTEAFF.

The V and J genes are TRBV4-1 and TRBJ2-7; TRBD2 agrees at 8 bases. Germline CDR1 and CDR2: MGHRA and YSYEKL. The CDR3 length is 15 residues. Trimming at V came to 3 bases and at J to 0 bases, leaving 4 bases not matched to a gene. The CDR3 sequence: CASSHIAGSSYEQYF. The CDR3 DNA reads TGCGCCAGCAGCCATATAGCGGGGAGCTCCTACGAGCAGTACTTC.

This chain joins TRBV5-1 and TRBJ2-3; 7 nucleotides match TRBD1. This CDR3 spans 16 amino acids. CDR1 is SGHRS and CDR2 is YFSETQ in the germline V gene. J gave up 2 bases and V 4 bases, and 10 bases lay outside the gene matches. CDR3 DNA sequence: TGCGCCAGCAGCCCGGACAGGCCCCCTTACACAGATACGCAGTATTTT. Amino acid sequence: CASSPDRPPYTDTQYF.

The CDR3 region has the DNA TGTGCCAGCAGCCCACGGGGGGGGCAACTCACCGGGGAGCTGTTTTTT. Residues: CASSPRGGQLTGELFF. V and J are TRBV7-2 and TRBJ2-2; 8 nucleotides match TRBD2. After removal of 5 bases from V and 4 bases from J, the junction contained 9 bases not matched to a gene. The CDR3 length is 16 residues. CDR1 SGHTA and CDR2 FQGNSA come from the germline V gene.

This chain uses TRBV6-1 with TRBJ2-7; 8 positions match TRBD1. Germline CDR1 MNHNS, CDR2 SASEGT. V lost 2 bases, J lost 5 bases, and 2 bases stayed unmatched. The CDR3 is made up of 13 amino acids. CDR3 coding DNA: TGTGCCAGCAGTGAAACAGGGGGGAACGAGCAGTACTTC. Amino acid sequence: CASSETGGNEQYF.

The table lists this clone with a few counts. In the same sample, other DNA sequences code for this CDR3. The chain has TRBV9 and TRBJ1-1; the D is unclear. Trimming removed 0 bases at V and 3 bases at J, with 6 bases between. This CDR3 contains 13 residues. CDR1 and CDR2 from the germline V gene are SGDLS and YYNGEE. DNA for the CDR3: TGTGCCAGCAGCGTAGCCCCCGACACTGAAGCTTTCTTT. It codes for CASSVAPDTEAFF.